This TCR beta chain was sequenced during a study of T cell responses to AZD1222 COVID-19 vaccine. V shed 3 bases and J shed 0 bases, with 6 bases lying between them. Germline-derived CDR1 and CDR2 are KGHSH and LQKENI. The CDR3 loop spans 14 amino acids. Study-level results: Among the donors, most were white British and more were female, and clonal diversity was possibly underestimated. Spike-specific TCR repertoires showed rising breadth and depth after two AZD1222 doses.

Turning to this clone: Its antigen is unknown.

The protocol was immunoSEQ multiplex PCR, while the TCRdb copy is restricted to in-frame clones and leaves out a portion. The sample holds over 35,000 clones, around 80% seen once. This TCR was sampled from an adult who received the MenACWY meningococcal vaccine as a control. This specimen consisted of peripheral blood, obtained 28 days after the second dose of the MenACWY control vaccine. The V call is TRBV18, the J call TRBJ1-3; the D is unclear. The CDR3 region is CASSPWSSGNTIYF. As DNA, the CDR3 is TGTGCCAGCTCACCGTGGAGCTCTGGAAACACCATATATTTT.